The next 30 T cell receptor beta chains were all read from a single sample in a study of response to subunit inactivated influenza vaccine. TCRdb called the RT-PCR reads again in MiXCR, with one record for every CDR3 protein. The sample lists 600,000 to 700,000 distinct CDR3 sequences; around 15% were seen once. Here the sequenced sample was PBMCs from blood, taken around two weeks before vaccination. The receptors come from a man between 45 and 60 years old who received an inactivated influenza vaccine.

In its sample, this clonotype was seen a few times. The J gene is TRBJ2-3, the V gene TRBV27; TRBD2 agrees at 11 bases. Trimming removed 2 bases from V and 5 bases from J; junction bases left unmatched: 6. Germline CDR1 reads MNHEY; CDR2 reads SMNVEV (reference sequence). CDR3 length: 16 residues. CDR3 in amino acids: CASSLMTSGNGDTQYF. Written as DNA, the CDR3 is TGTGCCAGCAGTTTAATGACTAGCGGGAATGGAGATACGCAGTATTTT.

The chain recombines TRBV20-1 with TRBJ2-3; TRBD2 matches at 10 bases. Germline V gene data show CDR1 as DFQATT and CDR2 as SNEGSKA (reference sequence). V dropped 5 bases and J dropped 5; count of bases not matched to a gene: 13. This CDR3 region has 16 residues. This CDR3 reads CSAPIKSGGAQDTQYF. The CDR3 DNA reads TGCAGTGCTCCTATAAAAAGCGGGGGGGCTCAAGATACGCAGTATTTT.

This clonotype was counted only a few times. This chain links TRBV7-8 with TRBJ2-2, with 7 bases matching TRBD1. Per germline, CDR1 SGHVS and CDR2 FQNEAQ. With V trimmed by 5 bases and J by 0 bases, 6 bases remained unmatched. This CDR3 is 16 amino acids long. The CDR3 loop reads CASSARQGSNTGELFF. In DNA, the CDR3 is TGTGCCAGCAGCGCCAGACAGGGTTCGAACACCGGGGAGCTGTTTTTT.

As regards this clonotype: A junction end diverges from the germline sequence, so it may reflect a read error. The chain employs TRBV29-1 and TRBJ2-6, with D tentatively TRBD2 (7 bases). The CDR3 has 18 residues. Germline V gene lookup returns CDR1 SQVTM and CDR2 ANQGSEA. The CDR3 sequence is CSFEIRGGGHSGANVLTF. CDR3 DNA sequence: TGCAGCTTTGAGATTCGCGGGGGCGGTCACTCTGGGGCCAACGTCCTGACTTTC.

V is TRBV6-6 and J is TRBJ1-2, with D maybe TRBD1 (6 bases). V dropped 6 bases and J dropped 3 bases, with 11 bases sitting between them. The CDR3 totals 13 residues. Per the germline V gene, CDR1 is MNHNY and CDR2 is SVGAGI (reference sequence). DNA of the CDR3: TGTGCCAGCAGCGAGGGGGTTGACTATGGCTACACCTTC. This sequence encodes CASSEGVDYGYTF.

Only a few counts were recorded for this clonotype. The chain combines TRBV20-1 with TRBJ1-1; 9 positions match TRBD1. The CDR3 runs 16 residues. The V segment lost 3 bases and the J segment 3 bases; nucleotides outside the gene matches: 11. The germline CDR1 and CDR2 sequences are DFQATT and SNEGSKA (reference sequence). In DNA form, the CDR3 reads TGCAGTGCTAGCCAGAAGCGGACAGGGGACCACACTGAAGCTTTCTTT. It yields the protein CSASQKRTGDHTEAFF.

In this sample, this clonotype turned up a few times. The V call is TRBV7-9, the J call TRBJ2-7; D is unclear. The CDR3 extends over 15 amino acids. The V end was cut by 4 bases, the J end by 3 bases, with 16 bases between. CDR1 and CDR2 (germline): SEHNR, FQNEAQ (reference sequence). CDR3 coding DNA: TGTGCCAGCAGCTCGGACCGCCGGATTTTCTACGAGCAGTACTTC. Amino acids: CASSSDRRIFYEQYF.

The rearrangement links TRBV6-2 or TRBV6-3 to TRBJ2-5; 10 nucleotides match TRBD2. Per germline, CDR1 MNHEY and CDR2 SVGEGT. CDR3 size: 16 residues. V lost 4 bases to trimming and J lost 5 bases; unmatched junction nucleotides: 10. DNA of the CDR3: TGTGCCAGCAGTTCGGATAGCGGGAGGTTGCGCGAGACCCAGTACTTC. This sequence encodes CASSSDSGRLRETQYF.

The V gene is TRBV13, the J gene TRBJ2-7; possible D gene TRBD1, 6 bases. The CDR3 has 14 amino acids. Deletions cut 5 bases from V and 7 bases from J, with 18 bases between. Germline lookup yields CDR1 PRHDT and CDR2 FYEKMQ (reference sequence). This chain's CDR3 is CASSRDKYLEEQYF. CDR3 DNA sequence: TGTGCCAGCAGCCGGGACAAGTACCTGGAGGAGCAGTACTTC. Drawing the rest from reference TRBV13 and TRBJ2-7, the complete variable domain is AAGVIQSPRHLIKEKRETATLKCYPIPRHDTVYWYQQGPGQDPQFLISFYEKMQSDKGSIPDRFSAQQFSDYHSELNMSSLELGDSALYFCASSRDKYLEEQYFGPGTRLTVT.

The V gene is TRBV12-3 or TRBV12-4, the J gene TRBJ2-2; D is possibly TRBD2 (5 bases). This CDR3 has 16 residues. The V gene lost 7 bases and the J gene lost 2 bases, with 17 bases spanning the gap. The CDR3 nucleotides read TGTGCCAGCACCGCCGGCGATGCGGGTAACACCGGGGAGCTGTTTTTT. This encodes CASTAGDAGNTGELFF.

The V call is TRBV6-6, the J call TRBJ2-7; TRBD1 aligns across 8 bases. The J segment lost 5 bases and the V segment lost 6 bases, leaving 6 bases of the junction unmatched. This CDR3 comprises 13 residues. CDR1 is MNHNY, CDR2 SVGAGI, per germline (reference sequence). The CDR3 nucleotides are TGTGCCAGCAGGCGTCCGGGACAGGACGAGCAGTACTTC. Its translation: CASRRPGQDEQYF.

The chain carries TRBV6-1 and TRBJ2-7; weak D call: TRBD1 (5 bases). Trimming shortened V by 4 bases and J by 0 bases, and 10 bases separated the two germline ends. This CDR3 has 14 residues. CDR1 and CDR2 from the germline V gene are MNHNS and SASEGT. The CDR3 sequence: CASSVQDSSYEQYF. CDR3 nucleotide sequence: TGTGCCAGCAGTGTACAGGATAGCTCCTACGAGCAGTACTTC.

This chain connects TRBV5-6 to TRBJ1-2, with TRBD1 matching over 7 bases. CDR3 length: 15 amino acids. Germline V lookup: CDR1 SGHDT, CDR2 YYEEEE. V dropped 3 bases and J dropped 8; count of bases not matched to a gene: 13. CDR3 region: CASSSGTVSTMGYTF. In DNA form, the CDR3 reads TGTGCCAGCAGCTCCGGGACAGTCAGCACTATGGGCTACACCTTC.

A few counts support this clonotype. The genes are TRBV6-2 or TRBV6-3 and TRBJ1-1; 8 nucleotides line up with TRBD1. V was clipped by 2 bases and J by 10 bases; unmatched bases: 3. Germline lookup yields CDR1 MNHEY and CDR2 SVGEGT. This CDR3 spans 12 amino acids. The CDR3 DNA is TGTGCCAGCAGTTACCAAGGGACAGGAGCTTTCTTT. Protein product: CASSYQGTGAFF.

A few counts support this clonotype. The V call is TRBV20-1, the J call TRBJ2-1; D might be TRBD2 (6 bases). There are 13 residues in the CDR3. The V and J ends lost 7 bases and 2 bases respectively, with 12 bases between them. Germline V gives CDR1 DFQATT, CDR2 SNEGSKA (reference sequence). CDR3 sequence reads: CSVPGDAYNEQFF. CDR3 nucleotide sequence: TGCAGTGTTCCGGGAGACGCCTACAATGAGCAGTTCTTC.

This clonotype was observed a handful of times. V gene TRBV20-1 combines with J gene TRBJ2-7; the match to TRBD2 covers 11 bases. V was pared by 2 bases and J by 3 bases, with 6 bases of the junction left unmatched. This CDR3 is built from 15 residues. CDR1 is DFQATT, CDR2 SNEGSKA, per germline (reference sequence). In DNA form, the CDR3 reads TGCAGTGCTAGACCCAGAGGGACTAGCGGCTACGAGCAGTACTTC. It encodes CSARPRGTSGYEQYF.

The rearrangement joins TRBV20-1 to TRBJ1-5; tentative D call: TRBD1 (5 bases). From germline, CDR1 is DFQATT and CDR2 SNEGSKA (reference sequence). The CDR3 extends over 14 amino acids. V lost 5 bases and J 0 bases, leaving 11 bases between the germline ends. DNA of the CDR3: TGCAGTGCTGACCGGGACCTTAGCAATCAGCCCCAGCATTTT. Its translation: CSADRDLSNQPQHF.

Only a few counts were recorded for this clonotype. The CDR3: CASSGTGSNTGELFF. In nucleotides, the CDR3 is TGTGCCAGCAGCGGAACGGGTTCGAACACCGGGGAGCTGTTTTTT. The V call is TRBV7-3, the J call TRBJ2-2; D ambiguous. The CDR3 spans 15 residues. Trimming removed 5 bases at V and 0 bases at J, with 10 bases between. CDR1 SGHTA and CDR2 FQGTGA come from the germline V gene.

This chain connects TRBV7-2 to TRBJ1-2; maybe TRBD1 (5 bases). Germline V gene data show CDR1 as SGHTA and CDR2 as FQGNSA. The CDR3 is made up of 15 amino acids. Deletions cut 5 bases from V and 6 bases from J, with 19 bases between. As DNA, the CDR3 is TGTGCCAGCAGCCCCGCGACCGGGACTGGGAATGGCTACACCTTC. It is translated as CASSPATGTGNGYTF.

In this sample, this clonotype turned up many times. This chain joins TRBV6-6 and TRBJ2-2; no clear D. V lost 7 bases, J lost 4 bases, and 10 bases lay in between. The CDR3 extends over 13 amino acids. The V gene's germline CDR1 is MNHNY and CDR2 SVGAGI (reference sequence). The CDR3 region has the DNA TGTGCCAGCAACCCGCCGGGCACCGGGGAGCTGTTTTTT. Protein product: CASNPPGTGELFF.

The chain uses TRBV6-1 and TRBJ2-2, with D perhaps TRBD1 or TRBD2 (5 bases each). Germline V lookup: CDR1 MNHNS, CDR2 SASEGT. V lost 5 bases to trimming and J lost 0 bases, with 13 bases between them. CDR3 length equals 16 residues. CDR3: CASSRGPLANTGELFF. The CDR3 DNA reads as TGTGCCAGCAGTCGGGGACCGCTCGCGAACACCGGGGAGCTGTTTTTT.

The rearrangement links TRBV21-1 to TRBJ2-1; no check of the table's D call, TRBD2, against the DNA was made. TRBV21-1 is classified as a pseudogene. CDR3 length: 15 amino acids. CDR3 protein: CASSPTSGFYNEQFF. The CDR3, as DNA: TGTGCCAGCAGCCCGACTAGCGGGTTCTACAATGAGCAGTTCTTC.

The CDR3 nucleotides are TGTGCCAGCAGCCTGACACAAGGGAGCACTGAAGCTTTCTTT. It is translated as CASSLTQGSTEAFF. The rearrangement uses TRBV12-3 or TRBV12-4 and TRBJ1-1; no clear D. This CDR3 comprises 14 residues. V lost 6 bases and J lost 4, with 15 bases in between.

The rearrangement uses TRBV11-2 and TRBJ2-2, with D tentatively TRBD1 (5 bases). The CDR3 spans 14 residues. Trimming removed 6 bases from V and 6 bases from J, with 14 bases in between. The germline V gene encodes CDR1 SGHAT and CDR2 FQNNGV. Here the CDR3 DNA reads TGTGCCAGCAGTAGCAGGGTGATAGCCGGGGAGCTGTTTTTT. This encodes CASSSRVIAGELFF.

This clonotype was counted at least ten times. The genes are TRBV12-3 or TRBV12-4 and TRBJ2-1; D ambiguous. Between the trimmed V and J ends, which lost 6 bases and 9 bases, there was a span of 15 bases. This CDR3 is 13 amino acids long. The CDR3 loop is CASRRTSVGEQFF. The CDR3 DNA sequence: TGTGCCAGCAGGCGGACCTCTGTCGGTGAGCAGTTCTTC.

The chain is built from TRBV4-1 and TRBJ2-1; D is undetermined. The CDR3 loop spans 13 amino acids. Trimming stripped 1 base from V and 12 bases from J, with 13 bases between. Per germline, CDR1 MGHRA and CDR2 YSYEKL. This CDR3 reads CASSQVSGLGQFF. Written as DNA, the CDR3 is TGCGCCAGCAGCCAAGTCTCCGGTTTGGGGCAGTTCTTC.

There are a few counts of this clonotype. The V call is TRBV30, the J call TRBJ2-2, with 7 bases aligning to TRBD1. With V trimmed by 4 bases and J by 4 bases, 6 bases remained unmatched. Germline loops: CDR1 GTSNPN, CDR2 SVGIG (reference sequence). This CDR3 is 14 amino acids long. CDR3 amino acids: CAWNPGQFTGELFF. The CDR3 DNA reads TGTGCCTGGAATCCGGGACAGTTCACCGGGGAGCTGTTTTTT.

This chain joins TRBV18 and TRBJ2-1; D is perhaps TRBD1 (6 bases). Germline CDR1 and CDR2: KGHSH and LQKENI. Trimming took 2 bases from V and 8 from J, leaving 13 bases between them. CDR3 size: 14 residues. CDR3 sequence reads: CASSPIQGIHEQFF. CDR3 nucleotide sequence: TGTGCCAGCTCACCAATACAGGGTATCCATGAGCAGTTCTTC.

The J gene is TRBJ2-2, the V gene TRBV5-6; 8 bases map to TRBD2. Germline V gene data show CDR1 as SGHDT and CDR2 as YYEEEE. The CDR3 is 15 amino acids. V shed 2 bases and J 4 bases; nucleotides not matched to a gene: 4. This chain's CDR3 is CASSFVAGGTGELFF. The CDR3, as DNA: TGTGCCAGCAGCTTTGTTGCGGGGGGCACCGGGGAGCTGTTTTTT.

The sample holds a few counts of this clonotype. The chain couples TRBV28 to TRBJ2-7; 9 bases are a match to TRBD2. The CDR3 is made up of 13 amino acids. V dropped 6 bases and J dropped 7; count of bases not matched to a gene: 7. Per germline, CDR1 MDHEN and CDR2 SYDVKM. The CDR3 reads CASRSGGKGEQYF. CDR3 DNA: TGTGCCAGCAGAAGCGGGGGGAAGGGGGAGCAGTACTTC. The full variable domain, its missing parts supplied by reference TRBV28 and TRBJ2-7, is DVKVTQSSRYLVKRTGEKVFLECVQDMDHENMFWYRQDPGLGLRLIYFSYDVKMKEKGDIPEGYSVSREKKERFSLILESASTNQTSMYLCASRSGGKGEQYFGPGTRLTVT.